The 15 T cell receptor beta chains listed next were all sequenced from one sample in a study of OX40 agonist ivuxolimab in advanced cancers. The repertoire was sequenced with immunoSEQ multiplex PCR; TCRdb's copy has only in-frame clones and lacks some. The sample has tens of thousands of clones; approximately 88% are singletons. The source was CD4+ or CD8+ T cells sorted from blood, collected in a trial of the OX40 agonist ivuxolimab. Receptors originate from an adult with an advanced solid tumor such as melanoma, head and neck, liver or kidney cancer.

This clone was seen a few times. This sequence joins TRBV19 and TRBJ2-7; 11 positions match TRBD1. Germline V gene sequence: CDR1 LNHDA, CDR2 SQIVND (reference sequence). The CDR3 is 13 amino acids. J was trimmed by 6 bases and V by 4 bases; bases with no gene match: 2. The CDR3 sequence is CASSTGQGGEQYF. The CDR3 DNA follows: TGTGCCAGTAGTACGGGACAGGGGGGCGAGCAGTACTTC.

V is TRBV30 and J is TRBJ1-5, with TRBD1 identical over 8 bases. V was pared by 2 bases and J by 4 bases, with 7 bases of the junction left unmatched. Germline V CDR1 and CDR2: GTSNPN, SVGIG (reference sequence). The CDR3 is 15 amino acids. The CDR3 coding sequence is TGTGCCTGGAGTTCTGGGACAGGCGCTAATCAGCCCCAGCATTTT. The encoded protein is CAWSSGTGANQPQHF.

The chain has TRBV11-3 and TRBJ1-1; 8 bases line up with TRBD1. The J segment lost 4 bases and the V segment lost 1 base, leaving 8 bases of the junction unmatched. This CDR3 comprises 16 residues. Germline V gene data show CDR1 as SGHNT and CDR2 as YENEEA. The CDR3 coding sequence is TGTGCCAGCAGCTTAGGGGCAGGGGGCGGGGGCACTGAAGCTTTCTTT. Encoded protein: CASSLGAGGGGTEAFF. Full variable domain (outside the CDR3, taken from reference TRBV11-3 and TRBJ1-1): EAGVVQSPRYKIIEKKQPVAFWCNPISGHNTLYWYLQNLGQGPELLIRYENEEAVDDSQLPKDRFSAERLKGVDSTLKIQPAELGDSAVYLCASSLGAGGGGTEAFFGQGTRLTVV.

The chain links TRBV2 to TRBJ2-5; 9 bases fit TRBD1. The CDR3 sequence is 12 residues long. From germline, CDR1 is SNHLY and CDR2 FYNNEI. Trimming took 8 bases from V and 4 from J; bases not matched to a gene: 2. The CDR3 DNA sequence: TGTGCCAGCGAGGACAGGGGAGAGACCCAGTACTTC. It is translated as CASEDRGETQYF.

The DNA for the CDR3 is TGTGCCAGCAGCTTAGGTCCTCTTGGGGCTGGAAACACCATATATTTT. It codes for CASSLGPLGAGNTIYF. The chain links TRBV7-3 to TRBJ1-3; no reliable D call. The CDR3 extends over 16 amino acids. With 2 bases removed from V and 2 bases from J, the gap between germline ends came to 13 bases. Germline CDR1 SGHTA, CDR2 FQGTGA.

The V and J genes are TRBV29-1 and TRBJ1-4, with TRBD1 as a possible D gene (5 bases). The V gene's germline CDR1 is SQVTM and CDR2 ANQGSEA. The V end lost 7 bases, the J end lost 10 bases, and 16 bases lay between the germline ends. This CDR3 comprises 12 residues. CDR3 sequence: CSGRDEPGKLFF. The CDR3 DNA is TGCAGCGGCCGGGACGAACCGGGAAAACTGTTTTTT.

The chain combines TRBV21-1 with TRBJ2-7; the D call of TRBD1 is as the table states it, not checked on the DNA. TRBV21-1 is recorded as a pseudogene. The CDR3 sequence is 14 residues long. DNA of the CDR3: TGTGCCAGCAGCAAAATAGGACAGGCTTACGAGCAGTACGTC. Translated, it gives CASSKIGQAYEQYV.

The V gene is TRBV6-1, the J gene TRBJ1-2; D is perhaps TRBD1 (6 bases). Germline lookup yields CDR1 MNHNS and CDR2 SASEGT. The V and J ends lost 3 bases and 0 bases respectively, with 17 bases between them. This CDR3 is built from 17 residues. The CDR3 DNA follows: TGTGCCAGCAGTGATAGCAGGGGCTCGCGGTCTAACTATGGCTACACCTTC. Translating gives CASSDSRGSRSNYGYTF.

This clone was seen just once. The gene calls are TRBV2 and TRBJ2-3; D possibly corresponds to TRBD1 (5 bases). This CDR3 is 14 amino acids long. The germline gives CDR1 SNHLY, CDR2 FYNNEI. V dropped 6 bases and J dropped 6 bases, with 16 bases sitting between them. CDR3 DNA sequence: TGTGCCAGCAGGCGGCAGGGTGGTATGGATACGCAGTATTTT. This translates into CASRRQGGMDTQYF.

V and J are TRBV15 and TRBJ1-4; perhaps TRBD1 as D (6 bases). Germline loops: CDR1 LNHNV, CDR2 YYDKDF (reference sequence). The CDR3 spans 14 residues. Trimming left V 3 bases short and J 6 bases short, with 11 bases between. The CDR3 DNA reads TGTGCCACCAGCAGGGTTCAGGGGTATGAAAAACTGTTTTTT. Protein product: CATSRVQGYEKLFF.

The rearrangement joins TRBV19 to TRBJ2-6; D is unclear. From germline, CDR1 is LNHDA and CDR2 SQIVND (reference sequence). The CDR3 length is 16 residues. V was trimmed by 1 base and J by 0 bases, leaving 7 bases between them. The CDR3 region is CASSIAVLSGANVLTF. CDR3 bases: TGTGCCAGTAGTATAGCGGTCCTCTCTGGGGCCAACGTCCTGACTTTC.

In DNA, the CDR3 is TGTGCCAGCAGTTACATCCAGGGCGACACTGAAGCTTTCTTT. Translated: CASSYIQGDTEAFF. The V and J genes are TRBV6-5 and TRBJ1-1; D possibly corresponds to TRBD1 (5 bases). V dropped 2 bases and J dropped 3 bases, with 10 bases sitting between them. This CDR3 has 14 residues. Per the germline V gene, CDR1 is MNHEY and CDR2 is SVGAGI.

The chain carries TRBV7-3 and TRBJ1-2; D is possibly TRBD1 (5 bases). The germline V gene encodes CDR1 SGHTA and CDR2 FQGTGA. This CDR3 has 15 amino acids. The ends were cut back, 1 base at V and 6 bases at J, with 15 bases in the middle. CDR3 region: CASSLNGRESDGYTF. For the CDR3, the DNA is TGTGCCAGCAGCTTAAACGGCAGGGAGTCGGATGGCTACACCTTC.

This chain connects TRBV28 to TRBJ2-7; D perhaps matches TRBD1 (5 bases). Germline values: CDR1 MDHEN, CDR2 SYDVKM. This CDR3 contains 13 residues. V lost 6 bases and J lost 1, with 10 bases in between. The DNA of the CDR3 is TGTGCCAGCAGAACGACAGATTCCTACGAGCAGTACTTC. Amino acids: CASRTTDSYEQYF. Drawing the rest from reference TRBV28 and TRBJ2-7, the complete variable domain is DVKVTQSSRYLVKRTGEKVFLECVQDMDHENMFWYRQDPGLGLRLIYFSYDVKMKEKGDIPEGYSVSREKKERFSLILESASTNQTSMYLCASRTTDSYEQYFGPGTRLTVT.

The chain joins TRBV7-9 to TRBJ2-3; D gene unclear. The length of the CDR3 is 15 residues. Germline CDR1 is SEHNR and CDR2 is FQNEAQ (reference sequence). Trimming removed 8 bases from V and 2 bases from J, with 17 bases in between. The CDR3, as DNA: TGTGCCAGCGGATCCACGGACGGAAACACAGATACGCAGTATTTT. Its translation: CASGSTDGNTDTQYF.